The rows below give T cell receptor beta chains drawn from one sample of a study of blood T cell repertoires in COVID-19. This table comes from immunoSEQ multiplex PCR, and its TCRdb copy is limited to in-frame clones, with some not included. The table has roughly 140,000 clones, approximately 84% seen once. The sequenced material came from peripheral blood. All receptors come from a human donor in a cohort sampled during active COVID-19. CDR3s include the opening cysteine and the closing phenylalanine or tryptophan. The D gene is left open where the match is weak. Clone size is shown for a subset of rows, as once, few, many or a class of expanded clone.

DNA,CDR3,size,D,J,V,length
TGTGCCAGCAGCTTGACAGGGAAACGTGATGAAAAACTGTTTTTT,CASSLTGKRDEKLFF,NA,TRBD1,TRBJ1-4,TRBV7-2,15
TGTGCCAGCAGCTCCGGACAGGGTCGGCACGATGGCTACACCTTC,CASSSGQGRHDGYTF,NA,TRBD1,TRBJ1-2,TRBV9,15
TGTGCCAGCAGTTCACAGGGGGCGGGCACTGAAGCTTTCTTT,CASSSQGAGTEAFF,few,TRBD1,TRBJ1-1,TRBV28,14
TGTGCCAGCAGCTTAACGGTTGGGGACAGGGGGCACACAGATACGCAGTATTTT,CASSLTVGDRGHTDTQYF,NA,TRBD1,TRBJ2-3,TRBV4-2,18
TGTGCCAGCAGCTTAAGAGGGTTGGCGGTGAATGGCTACACCTTC,CASSLRGLAVNGYTF,NA,NA,TRBJ1-2,TRBV7-8,15
TGTGCCAGCAGCCACAACAGGGGGCAAATCAATGAGCAGTTCTTC,CASSHNRGQINEQFF,NA,TRBD1,TRBJ2-1,TRBV3-1/TRBV3-2,15
TGTGCCAGCAGTCAGACAGTGAACACTGAAGCTTTCTTT,CASSQTVNTEAFF,NA,NA,TRBJ1-1,TRBV25-1,13
TGTGCCAGTAGTCCGGGACTAGCGGGGGCCTCCTACGAGCAGTACTTC,CASSPGLAGASYEQYF,NA,TRBD2,TRBJ2-7,TRBV19,16
TGCGCCAGCAGCTTGGGGCGGTTAGAGAATTCACCCCTCCACTTT,CASSLGRLENSPLHF,NA,NA,TRBJ1-6,TRBV5-1,15
TGTGCCAGCAGCGTAGGAGTAGTCGGAGGAGCAGATACGCAGTATTTT,CASSVGVVGGADTQYF,NA,NA,TRBJ2-3,TRBV9,16
TGTGCCAGCAGCAGGGGTCTGCTATCTGAGCAGTACTTC,CASSRGLLSEQYF,NA,NA,TRBJ2-7,TRBV27,13
TGTGCCAGCAAGGACAGACTAACCGGGGAGCTGTTTTTT,CASKDRLTGELFF,NA,NA,TRBJ2-2,TRBV2,13
TGCAGCGTTGACCTACAGGGGGCCGGGCAGTACTTC,CSVDLQGAGQYF,NA,TRBD1,TRBJ2-7,TRBV29-1,12
TGTGCCAGCAGCCATGGCCGGGACACCGCCTACGAGCAGTACTTC,CASSHGRDTAYEQYF,NA,NA,TRBJ2-7,TRBV3-1/TRBV3-2,15
TGTGCCAGCTCGGTGCAATCCACCGGGGAGCTGTTTTTT,CASSVQSTGELFF,once,NA,TRBJ2-2,TRBV6-4,13
TGTGCCAGCACCTCCCGGGACAGGTCTGGAAACACCATATATTTT,CASTSRDRSGNTIYF,NA,TRBD1,TRBJ1-3,TRBV3-1/TRBV3-2,15
TGTGCCAGCAGCTTGGGCGGGGGGGCAAACAATGAGCAGTTCTTC,CASSLGGGANNEQFF,NA,TRBD2,TRBJ2-1,TRBV5-4,15
TGTGCCAGCACGGTTGCCGGGACACCTAACACTGAAGCTTTCTTT,CASTVAGTPNTEAFF,once,NA,TRBJ1-1,TRBV2,15
TGTGCCAGCAGCGTAGGATTGAGGGACAGTTGGGACACTGAAGCTTTCTTT,CASSVGLRDSWDTEAFF,NA,TRBD1,TRBJ1-1,TRBV9,17
TGTGCCAGCAGTGTGGCCCTAGGGACTAGCACAGATACGCAGTATTTT,CASSVALGTSTDTQYF,NA,NA,TRBJ2-3,TRBV6-1,16
TGTGCCAGCAGCGTGGAACTCGGGACTAGCGGGGGGCGGGACACAGATACGCAGTATTTT,CASSVELGTSGGRDTDTQYF,NA,TRBD2,TRBJ2-3,TRBV9,20
TGTGCCAGCAGTTATTTAGAAATCACAGATACGCAGTATTTT,CASSYLEITDTQYF,few,NA,TRBJ2-3,TRBV6-2/TRBV6-3,14
TGTGCCAGCAGCACCTCCAGGGGTTCCTACGAGCAGTACTTC,CASSTSRGSYEQYF,NA,NA,TRBJ2-7,TRBV7-9,14
TGCGCCAGCAGCCCCGGACAGGGGCCACTACGACACATCGGGGAGCTGTTTTTT,CASSPGQGPLRHIGELFF,NA,TRBD1,TRBJ2-2,TRBV23-1,18
TGTGCCAGCAGCCCCCGGACAGGGGATTACGAGCAGTACTTC,CASSPRTGDYEQYF,NA,TRBD1,TRBJ2-7,TRBV5-6,14
TGTGCCAGCAGCCAAGACGATGGCATCGCTGGAAACACCATATATTTT,CASSQDDGIAGNTIYF,NA,NA,TRBJ1-3,TRBV4-2,16
TGTGCTAGTGGTTTTCAGGGTCTGAACACTGAAGCTTTCTTT,CASGFQGLNTEAFF,NA,NA,TRBJ1-1,TRBV12-5,14
TGCGCCAGCAGCTTGGGTGGGACTAGCGGTAAAGCCCAGTACTTC,CASSLGGTSGKAQYF,NA,TRBD2,TRBJ2-5,TRBV5-1,15
TGTGCCAGCAGTTCGCCGGGACAGGGCTCCTACAATGAGCAGTTCTTC,CASSSPGQGSYNEQFF,NA,TRBD1,TRBJ2-1,TRBV28,16
TGTGCCAGCAGCGTAGTTGGAGGACCGCCGAAGGGTGAGCAGTTCTTC,CASSVVGGPPKGEQFF,NA,NA,TRBJ2-1,TRBV9,16
TGTGCCATTGGACAGGGCAATCAGCCCCAGCATTTT,CAIGQGNQPQHF,NA,TRBD1,TRBJ1-5,TRBV27,12
TGCGCCAGCAGCCAGTCTCAAGAGACCCAGTACTTC,CASSQSQETQYF,NA,NA,TRBJ2-5,TRBV5-1,12
TGTGCCAGCATCCACAGGGGGCGCTCAGATACGCAGTATTTT,CASIHRGRSDTQYF,NA,TRBD1,TRBJ2-3,TRBV7-8,14
TGTGCCAGCTCACCACCAGGGCGGGGGGCTCAGCCCCAGCATTTT,CASSPPGRGAQPQHF,NA,NA,TRBJ1-5,TRBV18,15
TGCGCCAGCAGCTTGGAAGCGGGGGGGCGAAATGAGCAGTTCTTC,CASSLEAGGRNEQFF,NA,TRBD2,TRBJ2-1,TRBV5-1,15
TGTGCCAGCAGTTTATCGACAGGGGGCAATGAGCAGTTCTTC,CASSLSTGGNEQFF,NA,TRBD1,TRBJ2-1,TRBV28,14
TGTGCCAGCAGTCCCGGGACACCGAACACTGAAGCTTTCTTT,CASSPGTPNTEAFF,NA,NA,TRBJ1-1,TRBV6-5,14
TGTGCCACTCAGAATGCGGGCGAGACGAGCATTCAGTACTTC,CATQNAGETSIQYF,NA,NA,TRBJ2-4,TRBV10-3,14
TGCGCCAGCAGCCAAAAGGTGAACCCGAGGCAGGGCAATCACCTTGGCTACACCTTC,CASSQKVNPRQGNHLGYTF,NA,NA,TRBJ1-2,TRBV4-1,19
TGCGCCAGCAGCTCCGCGGGACGGCAAGAGACCCAGTACTTC,CASSSAGRQETQYF,once,NA,TRBJ2-5,TRBV5-1,14
TGTGCCAGCAGCTTAACGGGGGCCTTCCAAGAGACCCAGTACTTC,CASSLTGAFQETQYF,NA,NA,TRBJ2-5,TRBV7-3,15
TGTGCCAGCAGCTTAAAAGCCGGGACAGGTGAAGCTTTCTTT,CASSLKAGTGEAFF,NA,TRBD1,TRBJ1-1,TRBV7-3,14
TGTGCCAGCAGCATAAGAGGGCCCACAGATACGCAGTATTTT,CASSIRGPTDTQYF,NA,NA,TRBJ2-3,TRBV5-4,14
TGTGCCAGCAGTTACTCGAGACGGGAAGGGGGCGGGGAGCTGTTTTTT,CASSYSRREGGGELFF,NA,NA,TRBJ2-2,TRBV6-2/TRBV6-3,16